The next 10 T cell receptor beta chains were all read from a single sample in a study of blood T cell repertoires in COVID-19. Clones were read by immunoSEQ multiplex PCR, and TCRdb kept only the in-frame ones, dropping some. The sample has 250,000 to 300,000 clones, approximately 90% seen once. Sequenced: peripheral blood. The receptors shown here come from a woman aged 25 to 39 with COVID-19, enrolled during active disease.

Only one count was recorded for this clone. The rearrangement uses TRBV19 and TRBJ1-1; no firm D call. Trimming pared 5 bases from V and 4 bases from J, leaving 17 bases between. Germline-derived CDR1 and CDR2 are LNHDA and SQIVND (reference sequence). This CDR3 has 15 amino acids. The CDR3, as DNA: TGTGCCAGTAGTCCCGAACATCGGGCGGGCACTGAAGCTTTCTTT. Its protein product is CASSPEHRAGTEAFF.

The V call is TRBV3-1 (or the pseudogene TRBV3-2), the J call TRBJ2-7, with D perhaps matching TRBD2 (6 bases). With 4 bases removed from V and 0 bases from J, the gap between germline ends came to 10 bases. The CDR3 totals 14 residues. Germline V gene lookup returns CDR1 LGHDT and CDR2 YNNKEL (reference sequence). The CDR3 loop is CASSLGLNSYEQYF. The DNA for the CDR3 is TGTGCCAGCAGCCTGGGACTCAACTCCTACGAGCAGTACTTC.

The V and J genes are TRBV19 and TRBJ1-1, with 7 nucleotides matching TRBD1. V lost 3 bases and J lost 6; bases outside the gene matches: 4. The CDR3 loop spans 13 amino acids. From germline, CDR1 is LNHDA and CDR2 SQIVND (reference sequence). CDR3 nucleotides: TGTGCCAGTAGTATCGACAGGGTATCTGAAGCTTTCTTT. Its translation is CASSIDRVSEAFF.

The rearrangement uses TRBV6-2 or TRBV6-3 and TRBJ1-2; the match to TRBD1 covers 7 bases. The junction had 6 bases not matched to a gene; V was cut back by 4 bases and J by 4 bases. The CDR3 totals 14 residues. Germline V gene lookup returns CDR1 MNHEY and CDR2 SVGEGT. The CDR3 DNA follows: TGTGCCAGCAGTTCGACAGGGCTGGCCTATGGCTACACCTTC. It yields the protein CASSSTGLAYGYTF.

The genes are TRBV5-4 and TRBJ1-1; 12 nucleotides align to TRBD1. The CDR3 sequence is 17 residues long. The ends lost 0 bases at V and 0 bases at J; junction bases unmatched: 3. Germline-derived CDR1 and CDR2 are SGHNT and YYREEE (reference sequence). The CDR3 here is CASSLGDRGPMNTEAFF. The DNA for the CDR3 is TGTGCCAGCAGCTTGGGGGACAGGGGGCCGATGAACACTGAAGCTTTCTTT.

The V and J genes are TRBV9 and TRBJ2-1; 8 bases line up with TRBD2. V was clipped by 2 bases and J by 7 bases; unmatched bases: 5. Germline CDR1 and CDR2: SGDLS and YYNGEE. This CDR3 is built from 14 residues. CDR3 region: CASSVSGSRNEQFF. CDR3 sequence (DNA): TGTGCCAGCAGCGTGAGCGGGAGTCGGAATGAGCAGTTCTTC.

In this sample, this clone turned up once. This chain links TRBV28 with TRBJ2-7, with D possibly being TRBD1 (6 bases). Trimming shortened V by 7 bases and J by 2 bases, and 12 bases separated the two germline ends. Germline V gene data show CDR1 as MDHEN and CDR2 as SYDVKM. The CDR3 runs to 13 residues. CDR3 nucleotides: TGTGCCAGCACCTCGGACAGTGCCTACGAGCAGTACTTC. This translates into CASTSDSAYEQYF.

The chain is built from TRBV6-5 and TRBJ1-2; 7 nucleotides line up with TRBD1. The CDR3 contains 12 residues. CDR1 is MNHEY, CDR2 SVGAGI, per germline. The V and J ends lost 10 bases and 2 bases, in that order; junction bases with no gene match: 4. In nucleotides, the CDR3 is TGTGCCACACGACAGGGCAACTATGGCTACACCTTC. It encodes CATRQGNYGYTF.

Only one count was recorded for this clone. The chain has TRBV10-3 and TRBJ2-5; 9 bases are shared with TRBD2. J lost 5 bases, V lost 10 bases, and 11 bases had no gene match. Germline V gene data show CDR1 as ENHRY and CDR2 as SYGVKD. The CDR3 contains 14 residues. DNA of the CDR3: TGTGCCACGAGGGGTTCTAGCGGGACGGAGACCCAGTACTTC. This encodes CATRGSSGTETQYF.

This clone was found once. The rearrangement links TRBV13 to TRBJ2-3; maybe TRBD2 (6 bases). The CDR3 covers 16 residues. From germline, CDR1 is PRHDT and CDR2 FYEKMQ (reference sequence). V gave up 1 base and J gave up 3 bases, with 14 bases separating them. The CDR3: CASSLVAGRGTDTQYF. CDR3 bases: TGTGCCAGCAGCTTAGTCGCCGGGAGAGGTACAGATACGCAGTATTTT.